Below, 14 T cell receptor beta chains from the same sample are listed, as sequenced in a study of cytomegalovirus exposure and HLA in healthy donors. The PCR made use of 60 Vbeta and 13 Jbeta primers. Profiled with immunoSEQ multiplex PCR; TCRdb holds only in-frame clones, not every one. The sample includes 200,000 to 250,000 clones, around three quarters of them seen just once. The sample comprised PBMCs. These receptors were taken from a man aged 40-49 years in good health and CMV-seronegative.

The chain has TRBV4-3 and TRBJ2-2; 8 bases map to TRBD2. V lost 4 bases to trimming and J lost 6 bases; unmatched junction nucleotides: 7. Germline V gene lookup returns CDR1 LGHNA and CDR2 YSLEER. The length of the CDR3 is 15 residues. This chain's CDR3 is CASSPAGVYPGELFF. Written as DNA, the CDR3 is TGCGCCAGCAGCCCAGCGGGGGTCTATCCCGGGGAGCTGTTTTTT.

CDR3 protein: CASSLDGQFYGYTF. The CDR3 DNA reads as TGTGCCAGCAGCTTGGATGGACAGTTTTATGGCTACACCTTC. V and J are TRBV11-1 and TRBJ1-2, with D possibly being TRBD1 (6 bases). The V and J ends lost 3 bases and 5 bases respectively, with 13 bases between them. CDR3 length: 14 residues. Germline CDR1 SGHAT, CDR2 FQDESV (reference sequence).

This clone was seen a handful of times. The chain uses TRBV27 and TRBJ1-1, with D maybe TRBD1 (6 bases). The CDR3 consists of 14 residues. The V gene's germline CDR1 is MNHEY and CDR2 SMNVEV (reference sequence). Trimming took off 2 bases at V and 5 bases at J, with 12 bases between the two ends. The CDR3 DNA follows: TGTGCCAGCAGTTTAGAGGGCAGGGGAACTGAAGCTTTCTTT. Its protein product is CASSLEGRGTEAFF.

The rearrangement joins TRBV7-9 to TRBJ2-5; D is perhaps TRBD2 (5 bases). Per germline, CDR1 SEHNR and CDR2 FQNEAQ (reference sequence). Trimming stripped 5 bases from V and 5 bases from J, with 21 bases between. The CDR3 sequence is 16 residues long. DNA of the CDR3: TGTGCCAGCAGCCAACCCAAGACGGGGAGCATGGAGACCCAGTACTTC. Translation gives CASSQPKTGSMETQYF. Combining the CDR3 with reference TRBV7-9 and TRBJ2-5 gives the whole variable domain DTGVSQNPRHKITKRGQNVTFRCDPISEHNRLYWYRQTLGQGPEFLTYFQNEAQLEKSRLLSDRFSAERPKGSFSTLEIQRTEQGDSAMYLCASSQPKTGSMETQYFGPGTRLLVL.

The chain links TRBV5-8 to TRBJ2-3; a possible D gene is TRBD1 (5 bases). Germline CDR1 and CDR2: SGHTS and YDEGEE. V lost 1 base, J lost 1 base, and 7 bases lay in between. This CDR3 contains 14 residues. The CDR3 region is CASSLKGGTDTQYF. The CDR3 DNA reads TGTGCCAGCAGCTTGAAAGGGGGCACAGATACGCAGTATTTT.

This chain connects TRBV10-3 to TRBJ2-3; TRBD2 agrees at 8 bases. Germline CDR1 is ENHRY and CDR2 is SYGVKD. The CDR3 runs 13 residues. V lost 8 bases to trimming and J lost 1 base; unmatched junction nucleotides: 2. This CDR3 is CAISAGGTDTQYF. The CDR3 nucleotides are TGTGCCATCTCAGCGGGGGGCACAGATACGCAGTATTTT.

The CDR3 loop reads CASSWRLVPGELFF. For the CDR3, the DNA is TGTGCCAGCAGTTGGCGACTAGTTCCCGGGGAGCTGTTTTTT. The chain uses TRBV6-7 and TRBJ2-2, with D possibly TRBD2 on 6 matching bases. TRBV6-7 belongs to the ORF category, with a function that is uncertain. This CDR3 is built from 14 residues. Trimming took off 4 bases at V and 6 bases at J, with 12 bases between the two ends.

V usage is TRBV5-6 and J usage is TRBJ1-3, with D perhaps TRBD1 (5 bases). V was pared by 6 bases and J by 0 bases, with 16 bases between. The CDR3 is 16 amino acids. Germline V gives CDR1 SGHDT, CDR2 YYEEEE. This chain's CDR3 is CASNWGGDYSGNTIYF. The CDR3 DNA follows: TGTGCCAGCAATTGGGGCGGGGACTACTCTGGAAACACCATATATTTT.

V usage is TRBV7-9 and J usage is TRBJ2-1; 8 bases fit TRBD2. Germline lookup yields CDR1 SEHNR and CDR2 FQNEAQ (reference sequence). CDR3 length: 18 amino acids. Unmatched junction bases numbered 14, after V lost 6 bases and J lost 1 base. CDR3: CASSHYKSGGRSYNEQFF. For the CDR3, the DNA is TGTGCCAGCAGTCATTATAAGAGCGGGGGTCGATCCTACAATGAGCAGTTCTTC.

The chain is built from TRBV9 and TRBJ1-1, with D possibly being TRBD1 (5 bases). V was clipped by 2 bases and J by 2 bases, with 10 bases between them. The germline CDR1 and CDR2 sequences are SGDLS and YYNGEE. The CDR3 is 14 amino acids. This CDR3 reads CASSVRGDNTEAFF. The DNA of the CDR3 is TGTGCCAGCAGCGTCCGGGGGGACAACACTGAAGCTTTCTTT.

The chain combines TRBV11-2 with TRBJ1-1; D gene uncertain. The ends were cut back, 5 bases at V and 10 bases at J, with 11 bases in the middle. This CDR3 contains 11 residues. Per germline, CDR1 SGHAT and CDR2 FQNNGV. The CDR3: CASSAPGAAFF. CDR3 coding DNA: TGTGCCAGCAGCGCCCCAGGTGCAGCTTTCTTT.

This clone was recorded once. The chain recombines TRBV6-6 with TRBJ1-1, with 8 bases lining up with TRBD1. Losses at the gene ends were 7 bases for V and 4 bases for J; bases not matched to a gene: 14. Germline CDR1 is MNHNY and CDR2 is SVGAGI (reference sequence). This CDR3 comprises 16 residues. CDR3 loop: CASIRGQGHKGTEAFF. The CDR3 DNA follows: TGTGCCAGCATTCGTGGACAGGGCCATAAAGGCACTGAAGCTTTCTTT.

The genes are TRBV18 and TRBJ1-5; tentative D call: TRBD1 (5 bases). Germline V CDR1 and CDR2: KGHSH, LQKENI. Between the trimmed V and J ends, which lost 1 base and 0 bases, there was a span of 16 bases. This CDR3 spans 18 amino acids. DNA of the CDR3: TGTGCCAGCTCACCACGGGGGTTAGGAGGGGCTAGCAATCAGCCCCAGCATTTT. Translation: CASSPRGLGGASNQPQHF.

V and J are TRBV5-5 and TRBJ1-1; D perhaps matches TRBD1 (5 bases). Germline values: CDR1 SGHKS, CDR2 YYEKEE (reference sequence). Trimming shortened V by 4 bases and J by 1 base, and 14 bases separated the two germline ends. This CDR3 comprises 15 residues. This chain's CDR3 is CASSPRIQGNTEAFF. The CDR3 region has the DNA TGTGCCAGCAGCCCACGAATTCAGGGGAACACTGAAGCTTTCTTT. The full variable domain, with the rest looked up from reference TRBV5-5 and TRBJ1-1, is DAGVTQSPTHLIKTRGQQVTLRCSPISGHKSVSWYQQVLGQGPQFIFQYYEKEERGRGNFPDRFSARQFPNYSSELNVNALLLGDSALYLCASSPRIQGNTEAFFGQGTRLTVV.